A single sample is the source of the 3 T cell receptor beta chains below, sequenced in a study of blood T cell repertoires in COVID-19. Method: immunoSEQ multiplex PCR; TCRdb's copy keeps in-frame clones and lacks some. The table records some 40,000 clones, around nine tenths of them present only once. Sequencing was done on a sample of peripheral blood. The receptors shown here come from a man in his 70s with active COVID-19.

This chain joins TRBV30 and TRBJ2-1; the D is unclear. Trimming cost V 1 base and J 0 bases, with 7 bases left between them. This CDR3 has 14 residues. The germline V gene has CDR1 GTSNPN and CDR2 SVGIG (reference sequence). CDR3 residues: CAWSDWSSYNEQFF. DNA for the CDR3: TGTGCCTGGAGTGACTGGAGCTCCTACAATGAGCAGTTCTTC.

The chain joins TRBV18 to TRBJ2-3, with TRBD2 matching 12 bases. The CDR3 is 16 residues long. Trimming took 4 bases from V and 3 from J; bases not matched to a gene: 5. The germline V gene has CDR1 KGHSH and CDR2 LQKENI. The CDR3 spells CASSRLAGVGTDTQYF. Written as DNA, the CDR3 is TGTGCCAGCTCACGACTAGCGGGAGTGGGGACAGATACGCAGTATTTT. The full variable domain, rest sourced from reference TRBV18 and TRBJ2-3, is NAGVMQNPRHLVRRRGQEARLRCSPMKGHSHVYWYRQLPEEGLKFMVYLQKENIIDESGMPKERFSAEFPKEGPSILRIQQVVRGDSAAYFCASSRLAGVGTDTQYFGPGTRLTVL.

The CDR3 loop is CASSLNQGEYTF. The CDR3 region has the DNA TGTGCCAGCAGCTTAAATCAGGGTGAATACACCTTC. The chain employs TRBV11-2 and TRBJ1-2, with a tentative D call TRBD1 (5 bases). There are 12 residues in the CDR3. CDR1 and CDR2 from the germline V gene are SGHAT and FQNNGV. The V end was cut by 2 bases, the J end by 11 bases, with 12 bases between.